These T cell receptor beta chains were read from a single sample in a study of cytomegalovirus exposure and HLA in healthy donors. Sequencing used immunoSEQ multiplex PCR; TCRdb keeps in-frame clones, though not all of them. The profile covers some 320,000 clones, with about nine tenths appearing a single time and over 1% taken by the ten largest. The specimen was PBMCs. The receptors shown here come from a woman in her 30s in good health and CMV-seropositive. CDR3s include the opening cysteine and the closing phenylalanine or tryptophan. Fields, in order: V gene, J gene, CDR3 length, D gene, clone size, CDR3 DNA, CDR3 protein. The D gene is left open where the match is weak. Clone size, where shown, is once, few, many, or a class for clones that have expanded.

V: TRBV2
J: TRBJ2-7
length: 17
D: TRBD1
size: .
DNA: TGTGCCAGCAGTGAGCCCCTCCTGGGACAGGGGGCCTACGAGCAGTACTTC
CDR3: CASSEPLLGQGAYEQYF

V: TRBV5-1
J: TRBJ2-5
length: 13
D: TRBD1
size: .
DNA: TGCGCCAGCAGCCCGACAGGGCAAGAGACCCAGTACTTC
CDR3: CASSPTGQETQYF

V: TRBV5-6
J: TRBJ2-7
length: 16
D: TRBD2
size: .
DNA: TGTGCCAGCAGCATCCCCAGACTAGCGGGAGATGAGGGGCAGTACTTC
CDR3: CASSIPRLAGDEGQYF

V: TRBV5-6
J: TRBJ2-1
length: 15
D: TRBD1
size: .
DNA: TGTGCCAGCAGCCCACACGGGACAGCCTACAATGAGCAGTTCTTC
CDR3: CASSPHGTAYNEQFF

V: TRBV28
J: TRBJ1-5
length: 14
D: .
size: .
DNA: TGTGCCAGCACCTACACTGGCACGAATCAGCCCCAGCATTTT
CDR3: CASTYTGTNQPQHF

V: TRBV27
J: TRBJ2-7
length: 15
D: TRBD1
size: .
DNA: TGTGCCAGCACCAAAAGACAGGGTAGCCCCTACGAGCAGTACTTC
CDR3: CASTKRQGSPYEQYF

V: TRBV15
J: TRBJ1-1
length: 13
D: .
size: .
DNA: TGTGCCACCAGCAGAGCGGAGAACACTGAAGCTTTCTTT
CDR3: CATSRAENTEAFF

V: TRBV4-3
J: TRBJ1-2
length: 12
D: .
size: .
DNA: TGCGCCAGCAGCCAAGACAGTCGGGGCTACACCTTC
CDR3: CASSQDSRGYTF

V: TRBV15
J: TRBJ2-1
length: 14
D: .
size: .
DNA: TGTGCCACCAGCAGAGTAGGCAGCTACAATGAGCAGTTCTTC
CDR3: CATSRVGSYNEQFF

V: TRBV11-2
J: TRBJ1-1
length: 12
D: .
size: .
DNA: TGTGCCAGCAGTTCCGTGGAGACTGAAGCTTTCTTT
CDR3: CASSSVETEAFF

V: TRBV11-2
J: TRBJ2-5
length: 14
D: .
size: .
DNA: TGTGCCAGCAGCTTAGACCTAGGGAGAGAGACCCAGTACTTC
CDR3: CASSLDLGRETQYF

V: TRBV6-6
J: TRBJ2-6
length: 12
D: .
size: .
DNA: TGTGCCAGCAGCTCTGGGGCCAACGTCCTGACTTTC
CDR3: CASSSGANVLTF

V: TRBV7-2
J: TRBJ2-1
length: 13
D: .
size: .
DNA: TGTGCCAGCAGCTTAGCGAAGGCGGGAGAGCAGTTCTTC
CDR3: CASSLAKAGEQFF

V: TRBV4-3
J: TRBJ1-2
length: 16
D: .
size: .
DNA: TGCGCCAGCAGCCAAGAAGTTGCGGGCCTTAACTATGGCTACACCTTC
CDR3: CASSQEVAGLNYGYTF

V: TRBV4-1
J: TRBJ1-4
length: 15
D: TRBD1
size: .
DNA: TGCGCCAGCAGCCAAACCGGGACAGGGAATGAAAAACTGTTTTTT
CDR3: CASSQTGTGNEKLFF

V: TRBV5-6
J: TRBJ2-1
length: 16
D: TRBD1
size: .
DNA: TGTGCCAGCAGTTTGAAGAGGGGACAGATATACAATGAGCAGTTCTTC
CDR3: CASSLKRGQIYNEQFF

V: TRBV1
J: TRBJ1-1
length: 15
D: .
size: once
DNA: TGCACCAGCAGCCAAGCCCGCCAAGAGAACACTGAAGCTTTCTTT
CDR3: CTSSQARQENTEAFF

V: TRBV9
J: TRBJ1-1
length: 15
D: .
size: .
DNA: TGTGCCAGCAGCGTAGATGAAGGGGGGAACACTGAAGCTTTCTTT
CDR3: CASSVDEGGNTEAFF

V: TRBV5-4
J: TRBJ2-5
length: 14
D: TRBD2
size: once
DNA: TGTGCCAGCAGCACGCGGGGGGGCCGAGAGACCCAGTACTTC
CDR3: CASSTRGGRETQYF

V: TRBV6-5
J: TRBJ1-1
length: 16
D: TRBD1
size: .
DNA: TGTGCCAGCAGTTACTTTCCTAACAGGGGAACGACTGAAGCTTTCTTT
CDR3: CASSYFPNRGTTEAFF

V: TRBV2
J: TRBJ1-1
length: 17
D: .
size: .
DNA: TGTGCCAGCAGTGAACGCATCCTACGGGACAAAGGTCATGAAGCTTTCTTT
CDR3: CASSERILRDKGHEAFF

V: TRBV28
J: TRBJ1-1
length: 14
D: .
size: once
DNA: TGTGCCAGCAGTCCGGGGTCAGTACGCACTGAAGCTTTCTTT
CDR3: CASSPGSVRTEAFF

V: TRBV4-2
J: TRBJ2-3
length: 14
D: .
size: .
DNA: TGTGCCAGCAGCCACCGGGACGACACAGATACGCAGTATTTT
CDR3: CASSHRDDTDTQYF

V: TRBV27
J: TRBJ1-2
length: 13
D: .
size: .
DNA: TGTGCCAGCGGCTCGGGGGTTGACTATGGCTACACCTTC
CDR3: CASGSGVDYGYTF

V: TRBV6-5
J: TRBJ2-6
length: 15
D: .
size: .
DNA: TGTGCCAGCTCTCGGTCTCCACCGAGGGCCAACGTCCTGACTTTC
CDR3: CASSRSPPRANVLTF

V: TRBV7-9
J: TRBJ2-7
length: 15
D: TRBD2
size: .
DNA: TGTGCCAGCAGCGACACGGGGGGACTCTCCTACGAGCAGTACTTC
CDR3: CASSDTGGLSYEQYF

V: TRBV6-1
J: TRBJ1-1
length: 14
D: .
size: .
DNA: TGTGCCAGCAGGGCCGGGACAACCAACACTGAAGCTTTCTTT
CDR3: CASRAGTTNTEAFF

V: TRBV5-1
J: TRBJ2-7
length: 13
D: .
size: .
DNA: TGCGCCAGCAGCCAACCTAGCTCCTACGAGCAGTACTTC
CDR3: CASSQPSSYEQYF

V: TRBV13
J: TRBJ2-7
length: 14
D: TRBD2
size: .
DNA: TGTGCCAGCAGCCCACGAGGACTAGCGCTCGAGCAGTACTTC
CDR3: CASSPRGLALEQYF

V: TRBV5-6
J: TRBJ1-2
length: 16
D: .
size: .
DNA: TGTGCCAGCAGCTCCGTTCAGGGCAGTATTAACTATGGCTACACCTTC
CDR3: CASSSVQGSINYGYTF

V: TRBV27
J: TRBJ1-5
length: 15
D: TRBD1
size: .
DNA: TGTGCCAGCAGTCCCCACTCGACAGGGTTGCAGCCCCAGCATTTT
CDR3: CASSPHSTGLQPQHF

V: TRBV15
J: TRBJ1-6
length: 14
D: TRBD1
size: .
DNA: TGTGCCACCAGGACGGACAGGGTGGGGTCACCCCTCCACTTT
CDR3: CATRTDRVGSPLHF

V: TRBV2
J: TRBJ2-7
length: 15
D: .
size: .
DNA: TGTGCCAGCAGGAGCCCCCCGGACCCCTCCTACGAGCAGTACTTC
CDR3: CASRSPPDPSYEQYF

V: TRBV15
J: TRBJ1-2
length: 14
D: .
size: .
DNA: TGTGCCACCAGTCCTGGCGGGGGACACTATGGCTACACCTTC
CDR3: CATSPGGGHYGYTF

V: TRBV6-4
J: TRBJ1-2
length: 13
D: .
size: .
DNA: TGTGCCAGCAGTGCCGGGCTCGGCTATGGCTACACCTTC
CDR3: CASSAGLGYGYTF

V: TRBV5-6
J: TRBJ2-3
length: 15
D: .
size: .
DNA: TGTGCCAGCAGCTTGGGGTCTAGCACACGAGATACGCAGTATTTT
CDR3: CASSLGSSTRDTQYF

V: TRBV7-9
J: TRBJ1-1
length: 13
D: TRBD1
size: .
DNA: TGTGCCAGCACGCCACAGGGGGCTGCTGAAGCTTTCTTT
CDR3: CASTPQGAAEAFF

V: TRBV4-1
J: TRBJ2-7
length: 16
D: .
size: .
DNA: TGCGCCAGCAGCCAAGGCACCGGGACAACAAACTACGAGCAGTACTTC
CDR3: CASSQGTGTTNYEQYF

V: TRBV19
J: TRBJ2-1
length: 11
D: .
size: few
DNA: TGTGCCAGTAGAAGGAACGGGGCTAGCGTCTTC
CDR3: CASRRNGASVF

V: TRBV7-2
J: TRBJ2-7
length: 12
D: .
size: .
DNA: TGTGCCAGCAGCGGAGGGTCCTACGAGCAGTACTTC
CDR3: CASSGGSYEQYF

V: TRBV30
J: TRBJ2-3
length: 16
D: .
size: .
DNA: TGTGCCTGGATCTCTTTTGGGTCAGCGGGCACAGATACGCAGTATTTT
CDR3: CAWISFGSAGTDTQYF

V: TRBV5-8
J: TRBJ1-2
length: 12
D: .
size: once
DNA: TGTGCCAGCAGCTTGACTAACTATGGCTACACCTTC
CDR3: CASSLTNYGYTF

V: TRBV27
J: TRBJ1-5
length: 18
D: .
size: .
DNA: TGTGCCAGCAGTTTAGAAAACCAGACTCGATCTGGCAATCAGCCCCAGCATTTT
CDR3: CASSLENQTRSGNQPQHF

V: TRBV29-1
J: TRBJ2-2
length: 17
D: TRBD1
size: .
DNA: TGCAGCGCGTGGTCGGGACAGGGGACTGCGAACACCGGGGAGCTGTTTTTT
CDR3: CSAWSGQGTANTGELFF

V: TRBV11-3
J: TRBJ2-1
length: 16
D: .
size: .
DNA: TGTGCCAGCAGCTTGGGGGGAGGAGGATTAGGCGATGAGCAGTTCTTC
CDR3: CASSLGGGGLGDEQFF

V: TRBV11-2
J: TRBJ2-2
length: 16
D: TRBD2
size: .
DNA: TGTGCCAGCAGCTTATTTCCGGGAGGGCTAACCGGGGAGCTGTTTTTT
CDR3: CASSLFPGGLTGELFF

V: TRBV19
J: TRBJ2-3
length: 17
D: TRBD2
size: .
DNA: TGTGCCAGTAGTTTCCCCACGACTGGACTAGCAAGGGATACGCAGTATTTT
CDR3: CASSFPTTGLARDTQYF

V: TRBV19
J: TRBJ2-7
length: 13
D: .
size: .
DNA: TGTGCCAGTAGTATGGATAAGACCTACGAGCAGTACTTC
CDR3: CASSMDKTYEQYF

V: TRBV7-9
J: TRBJ2-2
length: 15
D: .
size: .
DNA: TGTGCCAGCAGCATAGGGACATCGAGGAGCGGGGAGCTGTTTTTT
CDR3: CASSIGTSRSGELFF

V: TRBV27
J: TRBJ2-7
length: 14
D: .
size: .
DNA: TGTGCCAGCACCCCAGGCGCCATAGCGGCCGAGCAGTACTTC
CDR3: CASTPGAIAAEQYF

V: TRBV5-1
J: TRBJ1-2
length: 13
D: TRBD1
size: .
DNA: TGCGCCAGCAGCTTCGGAACAGGGGAAGGCTACACCTTC
CDR3: CASSFGTGEGYTF

V: TRBV5-1
J: TRBJ1-1
length: 14
D: TRBD1
size: once
DNA: TGCGCCAGCCGGCTGGGGACAGTGAACACTGAAGCTTTCTTT
CDR3: CASRLGTVNTEAFF

V: TRBV4-1
J: TRBJ2-7
length: 16
D: TRBD1
size: few
DNA: TGCGCCAGCAGCCAAGCCATAGGGACAGATGGTGACGAGCAGTACTTC
CDR3: CASSQAIGTDGDEQYF

V: TRBV7-9
J: TRBJ2-1
length: 13
D: .
size: .
DNA: TGTGCCAGCAGCTTCGCTAGCTTCAATGAGCAGTTCTTC
CDR3: CASSFASFNEQFF

V: TRBV7-2
J: TRBJ2-7
length: 13
D: .
size: .
DNA: TGTGCCAGCAGCTTAGTGTTTGGCTACGAGCAGTACTTC
CDR3: CASSLVFGYEQYF